The rows below give T cell receptor beta chains drawn from one sample of a study of blood T cell repertoires in COVID-19. The repertoire was sequenced with immunoSEQ multiplex PCR; TCRdb's copy has only in-frame clones and lacks some. The sample records approximately 75,000 clones, approximately 86% being singletons. Material for sequencing was peripheral blood. The receptors stem from a man in his fifties or sixties with acute or convalescent COVID-19. The CDR3 runs from the conserved cysteine through the conserved F or W. A D gene is named only where the DNA matches it firmly. Expanded clones are given a class, and other clones once, few, many or no size at all.

>TRBJ1-4|NA|TRBV5-1|NA
TGCGCCAGCAGCTTGTGGGCAGGGGCTAATGAAAAACTGTTTTTT
CASSLWAGANEKLFF
>TRBJ2-7|NA|TRBV7-9|NA
TGTGCCAGCAGCCACTCAGGGTCCTCCAACTACGAGCAGTACTTC
CASSHSGSSNYEQYF
>TRBJ2-7|NA|TRBV18|NA
TGTGCCAGCTCACCACCTGCAGGCTCCTACGAGCAGTACTTC
CASSPPAGSYEQYF
>TRBJ1-5|NA|TRBV4-1|TRBD1
TGCGCCAGCAGCCAAGGGGGACAGGGGACAGATCAGCCCCAGCATTTT
CASSQGGQGTDQPQHF
>TRBJ2-5|NA|TRBV6-5|TRBD1
TGTGCCAGCAGTTACCAGGGACAGATGAAGACCCAGTACTTC
CASSYQGQMKTQYF
>TRBJ1-4|NA|TRBV2|NA
TGTGCCAGCAGTGAAAGGTGGTCTAGAGGCGAAAAACTGTTTTTT
CASSERWSRGEKLFF
>TRBJ2-1|NA|TRBV5-1|NA
TGCGCCAGCAGCCTCACCGGGTCCTCCTACAATGAGCAGTTCTTC
CASSLTGSSYNEQFF
>TRBJ2-3|NA|TRBV12-5|TRBD1
TGTGCTAGTACAGGGGATTTTATTACAGATACGCAGTATTTT
CASTGDFITDTQYF
>TRBJ1-2|NA|TRBV5-4|NA
TGTGCCAGCAGCTTGCCAGGTCTGAACTATGGCTACACCTTC
CASSLPGLNYGYTF
>TRBJ2-1|NA|TRBV7-3|TRBD2
TGTGCCAGCAGCCGGACTAGCGGGGGGCAGTTATCCTACAATGAGCAGTTCTTC
CASSRTSGGQLSYNEQFF
>TRBJ2-1|NA|TRBV12-3/TRBV12-4|NA
TGTGCCAGCAGAAGAGGGTCCTACAATGAGCAGTTCTTC
CASRRGSYNEQFF
>TRBJ2-7|NA|TRBV28|NA
TGTGCCAGCAGTTTAGTAAGGCAGGGTTTTCACGAGCAGTACTTC
CASSLVRQGFHEQYF
>TRBJ1-5|NA|TRBV25-1|TRBD1
TGTGCCAGCAGTGAGGGGACAGGGATGTATCAGCCCCAGCATTTT
CASSEGTGMYQPQHF
>TRBJ2-7|once|TRBV3-1/TRBV3-2|NA
TGTGCCAGCAGCCAAGATCGACAGGTGGACGAGCAGTACTTC
CASSQDRQVDEQYF
>TRBJ1-6|NA|TRBV9|NA
TGTGCCAGCAGCGTAGGGGCAGGGACAACCTATAATTCACCCCTCCACTTT
CASSVGAGTTYNSPLHF
>TRBJ2-2|NA|TRBV7-3|TRBD2
TGTGCCAGCAGCTTAAGGGCTAGCGGAACTCCGAACACCGGGGAGCTGTTTTTT
CASSLRASGTPNTGELFF
>TRBJ1-4|NA|TRBV11-2|TRBD1
TGTGCCAGCAGCCTAGATACCGGGACAGGGGTCATAAATGAAAAACTGTTTTTT
CASSLDTGTGVINEKLFF
>TRBJ1-4|NA|TRBV27|TRBD1
TGTGCCAGCAGCCAGGGGGCGCGCGAAAAACTGTTTTTT
CASSQGAREKLFF
>TRBJ2-5|NA|TRBV19|TRBD1
TGTGCCAGTAGTATAGAAGGCAGGGGGCGTCTCGAGACCCAGTACTTC
CASSIEGRGRLETQYF
>TRBJ2-5|once|TRBV29-1|TRBD2
TGCAGCGTTGAAGGGGGCGGGAGAGAGACCCAGTACTTC
CSVEGGGRETQYF
>TRBJ2-3|NA|TRBV9|NA
TGTGCCAGCAGCGTAGTGGACGGGACTAGCACAGATACGCAGTATTTT
CASSVVDGTSTDTQYF
>TRBJ2-3|NA|TRBV6-5|TRBD1
TGTGCCAGCAGTAACAGGGGGCGAGATACAGATACGCAGTATTTT
CASSNRGRDTDTQYF
>TRBJ1-2|NA|TRBV20-1|NA
TGCAGTGCTAGTCGGGGGTCCAACTATGGCTACACCTTC
CSASRGSNYGYTF
>TRBJ1-2|NA|TRBV5-1|NA
TGCGCCAGCAGCTTCAGTTCTAACTATGGCTACACCTTC
CASSFSSNYGYTF
>TRBJ2-5|NA|TRBV6-1|NA
TGTGCCAGCAGTGAACGGGTGGGGGGATACCAAGAGACCCAGTACTTC
CASSERVGGYQETQYF
>TRBJ1-2|NA|TRBV19|NA
TGTGCCAGTAGTATTGGCCAGGGTATCTATGGCTACACCTTC
CASSIGQGIYGYTF
>TRBJ1-4|NA|TRBV9|TRBD1
TGTGCCAGCAGCCTCGGGACAGGGTATGCTAATGAAAAACTGTTTTTT
CASSLGTGYANEKLFF
>TRBJ2-5|NA|TRBV14|TRBD1
TGTGCCAGCAGCCTGGTACAGGGGGCATTAGAGACCCAGTACTTC
CASSLVQGALETQYF